The 30 T cell receptor beta chains given below trace back to one sample, sequenced in a study of human T cells and chemical hapten exposure (dated by TCRdb to about 2021). Libraries came from RACE. Sequencing took place on a NextSeq 500. TCRdb reanalyzed the raw reads on its own, using fastp at Q25 for trimming and MiXCR for clone calling, and kept in-frame beta chains. Rows with a matching CDR3 protein are joined into one entry that keeps the most common DNA and genes. Across this sample there are some 110,000 distinct CDR3 sequences, with under 35% seen only once. Jointly, the top ten make up about 2.9% of the sample. The time point label corresponds to: patch test 3, about 24 weeks after DPC sensitization. What the treatment or condition label conveys for this sample: therapeutic diphenylcyclopropenone sensitization with weekly scalp DPC. The sequenced sample was whole blood, obtained in connection with sensitization to the hapten diphenylcyclopropenone (DPC). The receptor source for this set is a man aged 35-49 years with alopecia areata. Some clones in this sample may be carry-over from other donors' samples.

The chain recombines TRBV6-2 or TRBV6-3 with TRBJ1-1; tentative D call: TRBD1 (6 bases). The V and J ends lost 6 bases and 0 bases respectively, with 11 bases between them. In germline, CDR1 is MNHEY, CDR2 SVGEGT. The CDR3 totals 14 residues. The CDR3: CASRSGAMNTEAFF. CDR3 in DNA: TGTGCCAGCAGATCGGGGGCGATGAACACTGAAGCTTTCTTT.

The rearrangement links TRBV29-1 to TRBJ2-1; 7 nucleotides match TRBD2. In germline, CDR1 is SQVTM, CDR2 ANQGSEA. This CDR3 is 12 amino acids long. V gave up 7 bases and J gave up 6 bases; unmatched junction bases: 6. CDR3 nucleotides: TGCAGCGAGTCGGGAGGATCCAATGAGCAGTTCTTC. It is translated as CSESGGSNEQFF.

This chain connects TRBV12-3 or TRBV12-4 to TRBJ2-1, with 10 bases aligning to TRBD2. V lost 6 bases to trimming and J lost 7 bases; unmatched junction nucleotides: 3. This CDR3 spans 13 amino acids. In DNA form, the CDR3 reads TGTGCCAGCAGCCTAGCGGGAGAGAATGAGCAGTTCTTC. Its translation is CASSLAGENEQFF.

V usage is TRBV15 and J usage is TRBJ2-1, with 12 bases identical to TRBD2. Per the germline V gene, CDR1 is LNHNV and CDR2 is YYDKDF (reference sequence). V lost 0 bases, J lost 9 bases, and 9 bases stayed unmatched. The CDR3 sequence is 17 residues long. CDR3: CATSRDQVLAGGGEQFF. DNA for the CDR3: TGTGCCACCAGCAGAGATCAGGTACTAGCGGGAGGAGGTGAGCAGTTCTTC.

The chain employs TRBV6-2 or TRBV6-3 and TRBJ2-5; no clear D gene. Germline V gene sequence: CDR1 MNHEY, CDR2 SVGEGT. The CDR3 totals 14 residues. V dropped 7 bases and J dropped 4 bases, with 16 bases sitting between them. CDR3 sequence reads: CASTHPPSLETQYF. The CDR3 region has the DNA TGTGCCAGCACCCACCCTCCGTCCTTAGAGACCCAGTACTTC.

This chain connects TRBV4-1 to TRBJ1-5; tentative D call: TRBD1 (5 bases). The CDR3 contains 15 residues. Trimming removed 0 bases from V and 4 bases from J, with 10 bases in between. Looked up from germline, CDR1 is MGHRA and CDR2 is YSYEKL. In DNA, the CDR3 is TGCGCCAGCAGCCAAGATGGGACGGGGAATCAGCCCCAGCATTTT. Encoded protein: CASSQDGTGNQPQHF.

The rearrangement joins TRBV20-1 to TRBJ2-5; 7 bases line up with TRBD1. CDR1 DFQATT and CDR2 SNEGSKA come from the germline V gene (reference sequence). This CDR3 contains 13 residues. V gave up 5 bases and J gave up 2 bases; unmatched junction bases: 5. DNA for the CDR3: TGCAGTGCTCCCCAGGGACAGCAAGAGACCCAGTACTTC. Its translation is CSAPQGQQETQYF.

This clonotype was found a few times. The chain employs TRBV21-1 and TRBJ2-2; the table's D call, TRBD1, was not checked against the DNA. TRBV21-1 counts as a pseudogene. The CDR3 runs to 15 residues. This CDR3 reads CASSKWSRGPQELFF. The CDR3 DNA is TGTGCCAGCAGCAAATGGAGCAGGGGGCCTCAGGAGCTGTTTTTT.

This chain connects TRBV5-8 to TRBJ1-2; unclear D gene. This CDR3 region has 12 residues. CDR1 is SGHTS, CDR2 YDEGEE, per germline. Trimming removed 3 bases at V and 2 bases at J, with 5 bases between. For the CDR3, the DNA is TGTGCCAGCAGCTGGCAGAACTATGGCTACACCTTC. Its protein is CASSWQNYGYTF.

This clonotype was found once. The chain combines TRBV5-4 with TRBJ1-1, with D maybe TRBD1 (5 bases). The CDR3 totals 15 residues. Trimming removed 4 bases from V and 4 bases from J, with 17 bases in between. Per the germline V gene, CDR1 is SGHNT and CDR2 is YYREEE (reference sequence). Here the CDR3 reads CASSQDNRGGTEAFF. The CDR3 nucleotides read TGTGCCAGCAGCCAGGATAATCGGGGGGGCACTGAAGCTTTCTTT.

The rearrangement joins TRBV27 to TRBJ2-5; TRBD2 agrees at 10 bases. After removal of 5 bases from V and 4 bases from J, the junction contained 10 bases not matched to a gene. This CDR3 contains 16 residues. Germline V gives CDR1 MNHEY, CDR2 SMNVEV (reference sequence). CDR3 sequence (DNA): TGTGCCAGCAGTATAGAACTAGCGGGAAAGAGAGAGACCCAGTACTTC. It translates to CASSIELAGKRETQYF.

This clonotype turned up a few times. The gene calls are TRBV18 and TRBJ1-2; 8 bases map to TRBD1. The CDR3 runs to 13 residues. Germline CDR1 reads KGHSH; CDR2 reads LQKENI. The V gene end was trimmed by 3 bases and the J gene end by 3 bases; junction bases not matched to a gene: 0. The CDR3 DNA reads TGTGCCAGCTCACCGGGACAGGACTATGGCTACACCTTC. It translates to CASSPGQDYGYTF.

This clonotype was counted between two and nine times. The rearrangement joins TRBV29-1 to TRBJ2-7, with D unclear. Germline CDR1 reads SQVTM; CDR2 reads ANQGSEA. Trimming left V 4 bases short and J 4 bases short, with 20 bases between. The CDR3 has 15 residues. The CDR3 DNA sequence: TGCAGCGTTGTTTTAGTTGAGGCGCAAAGGTACGAGCAGTACTTC. It codes for CSVVLVEAQRYEQYF.

The table lists this clonotype with a few counts. The chain combines TRBV20-1 with TRBJ2-3; D is uncertain. Germline CDR1 is DFQATT and CDR2 is SNEGSKA (reference sequence). Trimming stripped 5 bases from V and 1 base from J, with 13 bases between. CDR3 length: 14 amino acids. CDR3 coding DNA: TGCAGTGCTTCCATAGGCGTCCGCACAGATACGCAGTATTTT. It codes for CSASIGVRTDTQYF.

The J gene is TRBJ2-1, the V gene TRBV7-9; D is unresolved. Germline V gene data show CDR1 as SEHNR and CDR2 as FQNEAQ (reference sequence). Between the trimmed V and J ends, which lost 5 bases and 7 bases, there was a span of 15 bases. CDR3 length: 14 residues. The CDR3 DNA reads TGTGCCAGCAGCGGAGAAGAACACCCGAATGAGCAGTTCTTC. Translated, it gives CASSGEEHPNEQFF.

The rearrangement links TRBV12-3 or TRBV12-4 to TRBJ2-6; D possibly corresponds to TRBD1 (5 bases). V was cut by 6 bases and J by 3 bases, with 9 bases left in between. The CDR3 covers 14 residues. The CDR3 sequence is CASSQGGGANVLTF. The CDR3 nucleotides are TGTGCCAGCAGCCAGGGCGGTGGGGCCAACGTCCTGACTTTC.

The chain links TRBV20-1 to TRBJ2-1, with TRBD2 matching 12 bases. CDR1 is DFQATT, CDR2 SNEGSKA, per germline (reference sequence). Germline trimming cut 6 bases from V and 8 bases from J; bases unmatched to any gene: 5. CDR3 length: 13 amino acids. The CDR3 DNA reads TGCAGTGCCAGGACTAGCGGGAACCATGAGCAGTTCTTC. Its protein is CSARTSGNHEQFF.

The chain carries TRBV7-7 and TRBJ1-1; a possible D gene is TRBD1 (6 bases). The V end was cut by 7 bases, the J end by 1 base, with 16 bases between. Germline V gives CDR1 SSHAT, CDR2 FNYEAQ (reference sequence). The CDR3 is 15 residues long. CDR3 bases: TGTGCCAGCACCCTCGCTAAAGGGGGGAACACTGAAGCTTTCTTT. Protein sequence: CASTLAKGGNTEAFF. The complete variable domain, with remaining parts taken from reference TRBV7-7 and TRBJ1-1, reads GAGVSQSPRYKVTKRGQDVTLRCDPISSHATLYWYQQALGQGPEFLTYFNYEAQPDKSGLPSDRFSAERPEGSISTLTIQRTEQRDSAMYRCASTLAKGGNTEAFFGQGTRLTVV.

This chain joins TRBV28 and TRBJ1-1, with D uncertain. The CDR3 is 14 amino acids. Germline values: CDR1 MDHEN, CDR2 SYDVKM. Trimming pared 2 bases from V and 1 base from J, leaving 8 bases between. DNA of the CDR3: TGTGCCAGCAGTTTACTGTCAACGAACACTGAAGCTTTCTTT. This gives the protein CASSLLSTNTEAFF.

This clonotype occurred a few times. This chain joins TRBV4-3 and TRBJ2-7; 10 positions agree with TRBD2. Germline V gene sequence: CDR1 LGHNA, CDR2 YSLEER. This CDR3 is built from 15 residues. Trimming at V came to 3 bases and at J to 4 bases, leaving 6 bases not matched to a gene. The CDR3 is CASSQHGLADYEQYF. CDR3 DNA sequence: TGCGCCAGCAGCCAGCATGGACTAGCGGATTACGAGCAGTACTTC.

A few counts support this clonotype. This chain uses TRBV12-3 or TRBV12-4 with TRBJ2-5; maybe TRBD2 (6 bases). The germline V and J ends were trimmed by 3 bases and 1 base, with 9 bases remaining between them. This CDR3 region has 14 residues. Here the CDR3 DNA reads TGTGCCAGCAGTTTTGGGGGAGGCCAAGAGACCCAGTACTTC. Translated: CASSFGGGQETQYF.

In this sample, this clonotype is medium-sized. The J gene is TRBJ2-7, the V gene TRBV7-2; TRBD2 aligns across 14 bases. The CDR3 consists of 14 residues. V lost 5 bases, J lost 8 bases, and 5 bases stayed unmatched. Germline V gives CDR1 SGHTA, CDR2 FQGNSA. CDR3 amino acids: CASSRGTSGSQQYV. The CDR3 coding sequence is TGTGCCAGCAGCAGAGGGACTAGCGGGAGCCAGCAGTACGTC.

The chain has TRBV5-1 and TRBJ2-7; TRBD1 agrees at 12 bases. CDR3 size: 14 residues. With V trimmed by 7 bases and J by 4 bases, 6 bases remained unmatched. Germline assignment: CDR1 SGHRS and CDR2 YFSETQ. The CDR3 reads CASAPGQGAYEQYF. CDR3 nucleotide sequence: TGCGCCAGCGCCCCGGGACAGGGGGCGTACGAGCAGTACTTC.

This chain links TRBV15 with TRBJ1-2; TRBD1 is a possible D gene (5 bases). Germline CDR1 reads LNHNV; CDR2 reads YYDKDF (reference sequence). The CDR3 has 15 residues. Trimming took off 0 bases at V and 6 bases at J, with 14 bases between the two ends. The CDR3: CATSRDPQGRDGYTF. As DNA, the CDR3 is TGTGCCACCAGCAGAGATCCCCAGGGCAGAGATGGCTACACCTTC.

This clonotype showed up just a few times. The chain carries TRBV28 and TRBJ2-4, with 7 bases fitting TRBD2. Germline V gives CDR1 MDHEN, CDR2 SYDVKM. Unmatched junction bases numbered 10, after V lost 5 bases and J lost 3 bases. The CDR3 loop spans 16 amino acids. CDR3 amino acids: CASSHRGGPVKNIQYF. CDR3 bases: TGTGCCAGCAGTCATAGGGGAGGGCCGGTCAAAAACATTCAGTACTTC. The variable domain in full, with the rest retrieved from reference TRBV28 and TRBJ2-4, is DVKVTQSSRYLVKRTGEKVFLECVQDMDHENMFWYRQDPGLGLRLIYFSYDVKMKEKGDIPEGYSVSREKKERFSLILESASTNQTSMYLCASSHRGGPVKNIQYFGAGTRLSVL.

V is TRBV2 and J is TRBJ1-5; D call uncertain. The CDR3 is made up of 15 amino acids. V was pared by 4 bases and J by 0 bases, with 10 bases between. Germline CDR1 is SNHLY and CDR2 is FYNNEI. In DNA form, the CDR3 reads TGTGCCAGCAGTGGATACACTAATAGCAATCAGCCCCAGCATTTT. Encoded protein: CASSGYTNSNQPQHF.

The CDR3 coding sequence is TGTGCAAGTCGCTTCCTTCCTGGGGCACCAACTTACAATGAGCAGTTCTTC. Translated: CASRFLPGAPTYNEQFF. The rearrangement joins TRBV12-2 to TRBJ2-1; the table's D call TRBD1 went unverified against the DNA. TRBV12-2 is assigned pseudogene status. The CDR3 is 17 amino acids.

The chain is built from TRBV29-1 and TRBJ2-3; 10 nucleotides agree with TRBD2. Germline CDR1 is SQVTM and CDR2 is ANQGSEA. The V segment lost 2 bases and the J segment 8 bases; nucleotides outside the gene matches: 4. This CDR3 has 13 residues. The CDR3 DNA is TGCAGCGTTGAAAGGTCTAGCGGGGGTACGCAGTATTTT. Translation gives CSVERSSGGTQYF.

This clonotype was counted a few times. The chain is built from TRBV9 and TRBJ2-2; D is perhaps TRBD2 (6 bases). Germline V gene lookup returns CDR1 SGDLS and CDR2 YYNGEE. V was cut by 0 bases and J by 2 bases, with 17 bases left in between. The CDR3 covers 18 residues. The CDR3 loop reads CASSVVELAILNTGELFF. The CDR3 nucleotides are TGTGCCAGCAGCGTAGTAGAACTAGCCATACTTAACACCGGGGAGCTGTTTTTT. Supplemented by reference TRBV9 and TRBJ2-2, the full variable domain reads DSGVTQTPKHLITATGQRVTLRCSPRSGDLSVYWYQQSLDQGLQFLIQYYNGEERAKGNILERFSAQQFPDLHSELNLSSLELGDSALYFCASSVVELAILNTGELFFGEGSRLTVL.

This clonotype was observed at least ten times. This chain connects TRBV27 to TRBJ2-7, with 7 bases identical to TRBD2. Germline V gene sequence: CDR1 MNHEY, CDR2 SMNVEV (reference sequence). This CDR3 is built from 15 residues. Unmatched junction bases numbered 9, after V lost 3 bases and J lost 4 bases. CDR3 residues: CASSLASGGSYEQYF. DNA for the CDR3: TGTGCCAGCAGTTTGGCATCTGGCGGGAGTTACGAGCAGTACTTC.